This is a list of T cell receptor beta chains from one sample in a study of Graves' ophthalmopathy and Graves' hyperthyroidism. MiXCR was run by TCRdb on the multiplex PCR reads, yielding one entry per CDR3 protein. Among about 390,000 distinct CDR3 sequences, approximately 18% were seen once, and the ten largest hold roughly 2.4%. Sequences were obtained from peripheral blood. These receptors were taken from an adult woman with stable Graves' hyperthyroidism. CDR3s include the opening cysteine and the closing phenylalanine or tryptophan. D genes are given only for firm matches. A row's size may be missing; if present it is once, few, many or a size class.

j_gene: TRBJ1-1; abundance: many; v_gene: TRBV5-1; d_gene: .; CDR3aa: CASRRQMNMNTEAFF; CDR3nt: TGCGCCAGCAGAAGACAGATGAACATGAACACTGAAGCTTTCTTT
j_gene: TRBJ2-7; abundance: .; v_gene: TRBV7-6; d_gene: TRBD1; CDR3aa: CASSFSSGDRASEQYF; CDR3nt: TGTGCCAGCAGCTTCTCGTCGGGGGACAGGGCCTCCGAGCAGTACTTC
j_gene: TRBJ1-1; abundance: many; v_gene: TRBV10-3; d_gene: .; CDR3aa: CAYRQHENTEAFF; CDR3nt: TGTGCCTATAGGCAGCATGAAAACACTGAAGCTTTCTTT
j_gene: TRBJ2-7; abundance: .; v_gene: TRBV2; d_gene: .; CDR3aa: CASSEALDSRAEQYF; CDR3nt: TGTGCCAGCAGTGAAGCGCTGGACTCCCGAGCCGAGCAGTACTTC
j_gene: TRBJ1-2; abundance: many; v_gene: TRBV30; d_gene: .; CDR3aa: CAWSVWGPYGYTF; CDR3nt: TGTGCCTGGAGTGTCTGGGGGCCCTATGGCTACACCTTC
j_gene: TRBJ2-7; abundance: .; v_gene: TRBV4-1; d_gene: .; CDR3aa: CASSQGDGVPYEQYF; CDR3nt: TGCGCCAGCAGCCAGGGAGACGGGGTCCCCTACGAGCAGTACTTC
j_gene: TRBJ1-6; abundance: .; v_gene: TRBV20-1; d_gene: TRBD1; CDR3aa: CSAREDRGYSPLHF; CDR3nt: TGCAGTGCTAGAGAAGACAGGGGCTATTCACCCCTCCACTTT
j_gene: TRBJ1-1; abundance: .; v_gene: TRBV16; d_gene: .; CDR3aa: CASSLWALNTEAFF; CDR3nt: TGTGCCAGCAGCCTATGGGCCCTCAACACTGAAGCTTTCTTT
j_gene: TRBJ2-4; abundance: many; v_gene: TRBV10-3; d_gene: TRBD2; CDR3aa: CAISAGAGGAKNIQYF; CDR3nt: TGTGCCATCAGTGCGGGCGCGGGAGGCGCCAAAAACATTCAGTACTTC
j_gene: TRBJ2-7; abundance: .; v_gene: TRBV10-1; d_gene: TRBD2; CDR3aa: CASSASGSPVHEQYF; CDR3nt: TGCGCCAGCAGTGCTAGCGGGAGTCCGGTCCACGAGCAGTACTTC
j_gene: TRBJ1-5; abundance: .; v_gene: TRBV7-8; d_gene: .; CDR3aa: CASSLIGTGNQPQHF; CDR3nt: TGTGCCAGCAGCTTAATAGGGACGGGGAATCAGCCCCAGCATTTT
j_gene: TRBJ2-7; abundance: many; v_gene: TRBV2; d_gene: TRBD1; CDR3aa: CASSEARDGQEYF; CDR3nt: TGTGCCAGCAGTGAAGCTCGCGACGGACAGGAGTACTTC
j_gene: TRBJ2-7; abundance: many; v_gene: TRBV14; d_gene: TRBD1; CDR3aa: CASSHIYRGSYEQYF; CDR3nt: TGTGCCAGCAGCCACATTTACAGGGGCTCCTACGAGCAGTACTTC
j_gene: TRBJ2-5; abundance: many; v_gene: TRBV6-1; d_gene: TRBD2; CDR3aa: CASSRKRPPGTSGRRAETQYF; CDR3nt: TGTGCCAGCAGTCGAAAGAGACCCCCCGGGACTAGCGGGAGAAGGGCGGAGACCCAGTACTTC
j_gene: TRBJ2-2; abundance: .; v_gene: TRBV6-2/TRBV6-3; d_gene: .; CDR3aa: CASSHLLAATGELVF; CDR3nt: TGTGCCAGCAGTCACTTGTTAGCGGCTACCGGGGAGCTGGTTTTT
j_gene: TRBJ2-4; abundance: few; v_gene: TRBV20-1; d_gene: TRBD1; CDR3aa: CSARDSGTGLLIQYF; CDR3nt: TGCAGTGCTAGAGATTCGGGGACAGGCCTTCTCATTCAGTACTTC
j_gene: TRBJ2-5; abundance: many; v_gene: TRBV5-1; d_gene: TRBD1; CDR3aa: CASSIGTGVQETQYF; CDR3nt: TGCGCCAGCAGCATTGGGACAGGCGTCCAAGAGACCCAGTACTTC
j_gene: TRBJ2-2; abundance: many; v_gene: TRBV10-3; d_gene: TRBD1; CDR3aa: CAINGQGGGELFF; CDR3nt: TGTGCCATCAACGGACAGGGAGGAGGGGAGCTGTTTTTT
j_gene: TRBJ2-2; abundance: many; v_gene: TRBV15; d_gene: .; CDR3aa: CATSTPGTPNTGELFF; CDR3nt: TGTGCCACCAGCACCCCCGGGACACCGAACACCGGGGAGCTGTTTTTT
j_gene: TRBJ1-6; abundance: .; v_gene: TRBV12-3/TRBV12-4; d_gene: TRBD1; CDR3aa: CASTMGRTGGMRSPLHF; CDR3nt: TGTGCCAGCACCATGGGCCGGACAGGGGGCATGAGATCACCCCTCCACTTT
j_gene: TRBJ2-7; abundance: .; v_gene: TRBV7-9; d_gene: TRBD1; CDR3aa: CASSLAPGQSYEQYF; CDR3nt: TGTGCCAGCAGCTTAGCTCCGGGACAGTCCTACGAGCAGTACTTC
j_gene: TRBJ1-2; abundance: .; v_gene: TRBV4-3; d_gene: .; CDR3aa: CASSQGSIYTF; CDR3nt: TGCGCCAGCAGCCAGGGGTCCATCTACACCTTC
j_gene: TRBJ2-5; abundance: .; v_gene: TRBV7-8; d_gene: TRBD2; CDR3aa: CASSLWLAGGPQETQYF; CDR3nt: TGTGCCAGCAGCTTATGGCTAGCGGGAGGGCCCCAAGAGACCCAGTACTTC
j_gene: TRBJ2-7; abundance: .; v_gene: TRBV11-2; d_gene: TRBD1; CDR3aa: CSSSFGQGAYEQYF; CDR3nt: TGTTCCAGCAGCTTCGGGCAGGGGGCCTACGAGCAGTACTTC
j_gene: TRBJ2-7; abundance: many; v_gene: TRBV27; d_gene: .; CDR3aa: CASSEVGGYEQYF; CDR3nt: TGTGCCAGCAGTGAAGTAGGGGGATACGAGCAGTACTTC
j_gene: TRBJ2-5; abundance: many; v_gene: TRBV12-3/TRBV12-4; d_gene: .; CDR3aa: CASSFGALGLGGTNQETQYF; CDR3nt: TGTGCCAGCAGTTTTGGTGCCTTGGGGTTAGGGGGGACGAACCAAGAGACCCAGTACTTC
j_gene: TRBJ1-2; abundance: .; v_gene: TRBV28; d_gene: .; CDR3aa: CASSAGGNYGYTF; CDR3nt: TGTGCCAGCAGTGCAGGAGGGAACTATGGCTACACCTTC
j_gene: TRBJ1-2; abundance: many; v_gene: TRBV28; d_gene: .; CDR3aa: CASSLVPGPPLDYGYTF; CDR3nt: TGTGCCAGCAGTTTAGTACCGGGTCCCCCGCTGGACTATGGCTACACCTTC
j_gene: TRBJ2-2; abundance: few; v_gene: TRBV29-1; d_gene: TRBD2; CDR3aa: CSVEAASGRAITGELFF; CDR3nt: TGCAGCGTTGAAGCGGCTAGCGGGAGGGCAATCACCGGGGAGCTGTTTTTT
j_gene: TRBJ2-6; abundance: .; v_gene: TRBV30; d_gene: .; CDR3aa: CAWSTGAGANVLTF; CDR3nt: TGTGCCTGGAGTACGGGGGCCGGGGCCAACGTCCTGACTTTC
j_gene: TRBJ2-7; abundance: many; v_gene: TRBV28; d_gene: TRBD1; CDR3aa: CASSPFPGQTYEQYF; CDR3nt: TGTGCCAGCTCCCCATTCCCGGGACAGACCTACGAGCAGTACTTC
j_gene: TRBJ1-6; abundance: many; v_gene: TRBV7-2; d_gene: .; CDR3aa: CASSLVGNINNSPLHF; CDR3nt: TGTGCCAGCAGCTTAGTAGGAAACATCAATAATTCACCCCTCCACTTT
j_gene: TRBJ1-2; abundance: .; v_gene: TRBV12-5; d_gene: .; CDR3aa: CASGLNTDRVYGYTF; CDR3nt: TGTGCTAGTGGTCTCAATACCGACAGAGTCTATGGCTACACCTTC
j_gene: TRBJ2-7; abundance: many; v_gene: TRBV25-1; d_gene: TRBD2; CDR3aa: CASSEAAGGPIEQYF; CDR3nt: TGTGCCAGCAGTGAAGCTGCGGGAGGGCCAATCGAGCAGTACTTC
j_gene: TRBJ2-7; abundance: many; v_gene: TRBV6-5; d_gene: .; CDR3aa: CASSPPGGGPAYEQYF; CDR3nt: TGTGCCAGCAGTCCACCCGGGGGCGGGCCCGCCTACGAGCAGTACTTC
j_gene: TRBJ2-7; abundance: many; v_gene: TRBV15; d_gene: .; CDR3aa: CATSRARNEAYEQYF; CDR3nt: TGTGCCACCAGCAGAGCAAGAAACGAGGCCTACGAGCAGTACTTC
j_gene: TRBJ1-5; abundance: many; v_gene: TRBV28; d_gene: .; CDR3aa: CASSGRGFRSNQPQHF; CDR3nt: TGTGCCAGCAGCGGTAGGGGGTTTCGGAGCAATCAGCCCCAGCATTTT
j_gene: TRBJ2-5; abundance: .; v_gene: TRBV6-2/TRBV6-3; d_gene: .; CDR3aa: CASSYSGGQYF; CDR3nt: TGTGCCAGCAGTTACTCGGGGGGCCAGTACTTC
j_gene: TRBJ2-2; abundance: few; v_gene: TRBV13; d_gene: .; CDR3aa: CASSPDPDLNTGELFF; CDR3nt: TGTGCCAGCAGCCCCGACCCGGACTTGAACACCGGGGAGCTGTTTTTT
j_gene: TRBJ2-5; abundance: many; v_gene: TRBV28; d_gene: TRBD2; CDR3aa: CASSTGTSGILGETQYF; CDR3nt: TGTGCCAGCAGTACAGGGACTAGCGGGATCCTGGGTGAGACCCAGTACTTC